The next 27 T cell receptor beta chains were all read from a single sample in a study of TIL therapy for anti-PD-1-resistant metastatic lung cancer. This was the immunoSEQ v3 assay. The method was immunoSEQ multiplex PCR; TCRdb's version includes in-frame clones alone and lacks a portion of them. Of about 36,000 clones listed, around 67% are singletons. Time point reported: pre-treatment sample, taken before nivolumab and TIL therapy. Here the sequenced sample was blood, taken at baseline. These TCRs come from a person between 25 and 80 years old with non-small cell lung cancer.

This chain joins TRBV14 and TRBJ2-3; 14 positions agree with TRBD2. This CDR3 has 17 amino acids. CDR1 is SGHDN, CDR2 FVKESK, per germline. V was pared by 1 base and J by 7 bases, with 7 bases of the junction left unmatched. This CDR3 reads CASSQAGTSGSVYTQYF. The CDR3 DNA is TGTGCCAGCAGCCAAGCCGGGACTAGCGGGAGTGTGTATACGCAGTATTTT.

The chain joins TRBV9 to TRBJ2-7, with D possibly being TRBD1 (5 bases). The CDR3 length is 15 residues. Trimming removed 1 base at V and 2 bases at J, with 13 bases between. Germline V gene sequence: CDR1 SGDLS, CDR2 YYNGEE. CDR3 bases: TGTGCCAGCAGCGTATATGCCCAGACAGCCTACGAGCAGTACTTC. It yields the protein CASSVYAQTAYEQYF.

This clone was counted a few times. The CDR3 region is CASSQFEGLASGELFF. In DNA form, the CDR3 reads TGTGCCAGCAGCCAATTCGAGGGACTAGCCTCCGGGGAGCTGTTTTTT. The V and J genes are TRBV14 and TRBJ2-2; 9 positions agree with TRBD2. Germline assignment: CDR1 SGHDN and CDR2 FVKESK. The CDR3 covers 16 residues. Unmatched junction bases numbered 7, after V lost 2 bases and J lost 6 bases.

The CDR3 here is CASSLEGRDTQYF. The CDR3 region has the DNA TGTGCCAGCAGCTTAGAAGGGAGGGATACGCAGTATTTT. The gene calls are TRBV7-2 and TRBJ2-3; TRBD2 might be the D (6 bases). The CDR3 spans 13 residues. Germline loops: CDR1 SGHTA, CDR2 FQGNSA. V lost 1 base, J lost 6 bases, and 8 bases lay in between.

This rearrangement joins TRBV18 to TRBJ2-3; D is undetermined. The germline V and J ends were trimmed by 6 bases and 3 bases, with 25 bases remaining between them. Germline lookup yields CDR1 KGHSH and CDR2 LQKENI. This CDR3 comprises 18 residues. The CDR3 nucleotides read TGTGCCAGCTCCTCGAATAAGGCAACCATCACTGGGACAGATACGCAGTATTTT. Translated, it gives CASSSNKATITGTDTQYF.

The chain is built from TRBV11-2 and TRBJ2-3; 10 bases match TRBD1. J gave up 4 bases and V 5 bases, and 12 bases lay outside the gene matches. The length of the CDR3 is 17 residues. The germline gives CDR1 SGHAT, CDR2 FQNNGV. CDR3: CASSPGRWGQGSDTQYF. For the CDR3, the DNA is TGTGCCAGCAGCCCAGGACGATGGGGACAGGGGTCAGATACGCAGTATTTT.

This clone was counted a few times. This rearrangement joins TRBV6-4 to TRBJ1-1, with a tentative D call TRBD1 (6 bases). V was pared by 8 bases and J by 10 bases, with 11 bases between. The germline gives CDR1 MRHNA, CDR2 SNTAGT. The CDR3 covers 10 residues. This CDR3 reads CASGGRGAFF. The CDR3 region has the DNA TGTGCCAGCGGGGGCAGAGGAGCTTTCTTT.

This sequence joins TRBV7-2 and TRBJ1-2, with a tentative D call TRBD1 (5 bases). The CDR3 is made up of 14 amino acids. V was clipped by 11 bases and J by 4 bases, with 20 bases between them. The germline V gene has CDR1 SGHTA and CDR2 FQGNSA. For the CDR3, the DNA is TGTGCCTCCAAGGAGGCCCAGGGAACCTATGGCTACACCTTC. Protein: CASKEAQGTYGYTF.

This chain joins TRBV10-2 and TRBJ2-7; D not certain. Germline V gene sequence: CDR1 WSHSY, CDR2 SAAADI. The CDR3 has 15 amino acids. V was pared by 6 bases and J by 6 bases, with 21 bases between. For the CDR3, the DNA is TGCGCCAGCAGGCCGAGTGGGCCCCCTATGAGCGAGCAGTACTTC. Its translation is CASRPSGPPMSEQYF.

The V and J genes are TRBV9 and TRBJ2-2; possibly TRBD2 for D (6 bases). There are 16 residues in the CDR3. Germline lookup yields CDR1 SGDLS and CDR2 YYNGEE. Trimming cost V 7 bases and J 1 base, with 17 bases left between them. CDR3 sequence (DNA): TGTGCCAGCGGACCCCGCGCTAGCGTGAACACCGGGGAGCTGTTTTTT. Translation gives CASGPRASVNTGELFF. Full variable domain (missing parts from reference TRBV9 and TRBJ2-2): DSGVTQTPKHLITATGQRVTLRCSPRSGDLSVYWYQQSLDQGLQFLIQYYNGEERAKGNILERFSAQQFPDLHSELNLSSLELGDSALYFCASGPRASVNTGELFFGEGSRLTVL.

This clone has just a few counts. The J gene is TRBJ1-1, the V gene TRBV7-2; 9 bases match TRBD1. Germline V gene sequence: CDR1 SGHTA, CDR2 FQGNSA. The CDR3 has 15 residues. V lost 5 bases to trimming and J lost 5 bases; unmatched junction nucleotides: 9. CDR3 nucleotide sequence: TGTGCCAGCAGCACTAACAGGGGGCGTTGGACTGAAGCTTTCTTT. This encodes CASSTNRGRWTEAFF.

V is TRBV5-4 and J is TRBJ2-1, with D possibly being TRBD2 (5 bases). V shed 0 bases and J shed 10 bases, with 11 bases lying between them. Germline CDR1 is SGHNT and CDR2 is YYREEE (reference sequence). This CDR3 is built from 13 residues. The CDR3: CASSLGVLGEQFF. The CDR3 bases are TGTGCCAGCAGCTTGGGGGTACTAGGGGAGCAGTTCTTC.

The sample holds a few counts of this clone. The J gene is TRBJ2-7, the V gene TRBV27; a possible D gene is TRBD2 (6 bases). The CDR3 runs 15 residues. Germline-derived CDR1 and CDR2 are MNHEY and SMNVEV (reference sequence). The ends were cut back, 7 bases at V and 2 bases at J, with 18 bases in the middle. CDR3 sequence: CASNPKAGSAYEQYF. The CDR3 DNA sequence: TGTGCCAGCAACCCCAAGGCGGGGTCCGCCTACGAGCAGTACTTC.

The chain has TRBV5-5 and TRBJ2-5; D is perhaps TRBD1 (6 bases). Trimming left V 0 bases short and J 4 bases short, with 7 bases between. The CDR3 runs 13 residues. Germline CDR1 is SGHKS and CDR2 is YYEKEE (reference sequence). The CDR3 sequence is CASSLGGGETQYF. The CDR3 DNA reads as TGTGCCAGCAGCTTGGGAGGGGGAGAGACCCAGTACTTC.

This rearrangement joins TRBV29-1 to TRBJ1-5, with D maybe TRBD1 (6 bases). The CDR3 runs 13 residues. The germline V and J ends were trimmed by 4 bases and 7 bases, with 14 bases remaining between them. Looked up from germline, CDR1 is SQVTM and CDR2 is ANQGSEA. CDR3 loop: CSVGEGDRQPQHF. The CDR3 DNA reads TGCAGCGTTGGGGAGGGGGACCGCCAGCCCCAGCATTTT. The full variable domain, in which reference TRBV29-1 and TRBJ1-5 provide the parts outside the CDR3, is SAVISQKPSRDICQRGTSLTIQCQVDSQVTMMFWYRQQPGQSLTLIATANQGSEATYESGFVIDKFPISRPNLTFSTLTVSNMSPEDSSIYLCSVGEGDRQPQHFGDGTRLSIL.

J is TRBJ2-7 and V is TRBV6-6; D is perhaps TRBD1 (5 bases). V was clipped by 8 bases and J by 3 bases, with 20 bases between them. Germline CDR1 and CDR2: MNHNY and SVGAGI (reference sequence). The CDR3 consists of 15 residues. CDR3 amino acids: CASARAGPSYYEQYF. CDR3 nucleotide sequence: TGTGCCAGCGCCAGGGCAGGCCCGTCTTACTACGAGCAGTACTTC.

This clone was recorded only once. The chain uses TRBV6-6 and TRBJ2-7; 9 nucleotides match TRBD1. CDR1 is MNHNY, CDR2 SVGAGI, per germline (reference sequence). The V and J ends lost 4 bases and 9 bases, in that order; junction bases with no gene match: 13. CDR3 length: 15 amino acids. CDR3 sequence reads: CASSSPDRGGVAQYF. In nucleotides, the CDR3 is TGTGCCAGCAGTTCCCCGGACAGGGGCGGGGTGGCGCAGTACTTC.

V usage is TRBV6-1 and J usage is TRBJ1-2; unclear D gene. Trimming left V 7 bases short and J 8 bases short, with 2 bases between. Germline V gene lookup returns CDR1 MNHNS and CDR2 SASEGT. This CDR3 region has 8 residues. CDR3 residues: CASNGYTF. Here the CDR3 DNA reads TGTGCCAGCAACGGCTACACCTTC.

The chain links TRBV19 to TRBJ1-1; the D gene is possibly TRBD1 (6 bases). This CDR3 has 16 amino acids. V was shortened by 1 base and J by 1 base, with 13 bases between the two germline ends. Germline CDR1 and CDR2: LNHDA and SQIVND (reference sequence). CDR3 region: CASSIGSGEGNTEAFF. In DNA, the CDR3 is TGTGCCAGTAGTATAGGGTCAGGGGAAGGGAACACTGAAGCTTTCTTT. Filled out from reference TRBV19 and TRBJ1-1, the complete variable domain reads DGGITQSPKYLFRKEGQNVTLSCEQNLNHDAMYWYRQDPGQGLRLIYYSQIVNDFQKGDIAEGYSVSREKKESFPLTVTSAQKNPTAFYLCASSIGSGEGNTEAFFGQGTRLTVV.

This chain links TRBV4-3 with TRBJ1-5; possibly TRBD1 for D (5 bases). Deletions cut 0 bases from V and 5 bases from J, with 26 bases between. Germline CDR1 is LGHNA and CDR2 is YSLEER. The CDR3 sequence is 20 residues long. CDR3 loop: CASSQERVGGFGLGDQPQHF. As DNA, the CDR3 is TGCGCCAGCAGCCAAGAAAGGGTGGGGGGATTCGGGTTGGGTGATCAGCCCCAGCATTTT.

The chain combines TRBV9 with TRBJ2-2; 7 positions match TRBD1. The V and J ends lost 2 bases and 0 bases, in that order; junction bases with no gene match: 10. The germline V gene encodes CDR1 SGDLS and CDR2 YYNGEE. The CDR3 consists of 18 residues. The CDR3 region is CASSVQTPQGANTGELFF. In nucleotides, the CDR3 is TGTGCCAGCAGCGTCCAAACTCCGCAGGGGGCGAACACCGGGGAGCTGTTTTTT. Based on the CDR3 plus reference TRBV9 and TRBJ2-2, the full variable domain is DSGVTQTPKHLITATGQRVTLRCSPRSGDLSVYWYQQSLDQGLQFLIQYYNGEERAKGNILERFSAQQFPDLHSELNLSSLELGDSALYFCASSVQTPQGANTGELFFGEGSRLTVL.

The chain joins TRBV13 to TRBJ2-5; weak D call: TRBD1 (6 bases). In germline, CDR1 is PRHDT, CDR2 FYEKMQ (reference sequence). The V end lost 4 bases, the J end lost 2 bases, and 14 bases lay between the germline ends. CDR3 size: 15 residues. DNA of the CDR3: TGTGCCAGCAGCTCCAGGGGAAGGAATCAAGAGACCCAGTACTTC. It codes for CASSSRGRNQETQYF.

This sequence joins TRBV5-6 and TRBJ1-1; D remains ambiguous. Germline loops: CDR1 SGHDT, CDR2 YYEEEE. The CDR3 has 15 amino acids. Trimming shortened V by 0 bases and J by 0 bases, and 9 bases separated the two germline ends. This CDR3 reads CASSLEGWMNTEAFF. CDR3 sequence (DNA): TGTGCCAGCAGCTTGGAAGGATGGATGAACACTGAAGCTTTCTTT.

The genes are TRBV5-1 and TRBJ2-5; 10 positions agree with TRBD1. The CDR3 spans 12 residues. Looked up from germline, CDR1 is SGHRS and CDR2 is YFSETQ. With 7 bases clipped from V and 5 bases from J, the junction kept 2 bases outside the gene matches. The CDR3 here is CASGTGVETQYF. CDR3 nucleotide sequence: TGCGCCAGCGGGACAGGGGTCGAGACCCAGTACTTC.

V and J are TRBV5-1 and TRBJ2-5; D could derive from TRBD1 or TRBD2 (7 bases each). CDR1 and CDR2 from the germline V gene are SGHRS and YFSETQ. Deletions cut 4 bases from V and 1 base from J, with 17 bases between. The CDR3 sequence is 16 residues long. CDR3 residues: CASSVTSRGGQETQYF. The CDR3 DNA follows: TGCGCCAGCAGCGTTACTTCCAGGGGGGGCCAAGAGACCCAGTACTTC.

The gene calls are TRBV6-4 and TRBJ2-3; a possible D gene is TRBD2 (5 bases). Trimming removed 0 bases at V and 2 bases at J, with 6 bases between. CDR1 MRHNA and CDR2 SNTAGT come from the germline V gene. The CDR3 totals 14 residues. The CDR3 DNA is TGTGCCAGCAGTGACTCGAGGGACACAGATACGCAGTATTTT. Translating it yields CASSDSRDTDTQYF.

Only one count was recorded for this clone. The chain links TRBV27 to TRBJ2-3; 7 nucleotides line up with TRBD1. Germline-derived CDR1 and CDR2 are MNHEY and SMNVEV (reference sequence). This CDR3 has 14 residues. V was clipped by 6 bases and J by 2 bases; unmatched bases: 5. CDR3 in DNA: TGTGCCAGCAGCAGGGACAGAGCCACAGATACGCAGTATTTT. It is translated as CASSRDRATDTQYF.